A selection of T cell receptor beta chains follows, all from one sample in a study of PD-1 blockade in classical Hodgkin lymphoma. Sequenced by immunoSEQ multiplex PCR; TCRdb stores in-frame clones only, minus some. Of 40,000 or so clones in the sample, around 86% were seen once. The specimen was peripheral blood mononuclear cells (PBMCs), collected before the second cycle of nivolumab. The source of these receptors is a human donor with classical Hodgkin lymphoma. The CDR3 runs from the conserved cysteine through the conserved F or W. Fields, in order: CDR3 protein, CDR3 DNA, D gene, clone size, J gene, V gene. A D gene is named only where the DNA matches it firmly. Clone size appears in some rows only: once, few, many, or a class for an expanded clone.

CDR3: CASSHGIGVAGELFF
DNA: TGTGCCAGCAGCCATGGGATCGGGGTTGCGGGGGAGCTGTTTTTT
D: .
size: once
J: TRBJ2-2
V: TRBV13

CDR3: CASGLSTQGGGYTF
DNA: TGTGCTAGTGGTTTGTCGACGCAGGGCGGTGGCTACACCTTC
D: .
size: .
J: TRBJ1-2
V: TRBV12-5

CDR3: CASSDYILRQGNTDTQYF
DNA: TGTGCCAGCAGCGATTATATCCTGCGTCAGGGAAACACAGATACGCAGTATTTT
D: .
size: .
J: TRBJ2-3
V: TRBV11-1

CDR3: CASSLRGNQPQHF
DNA: TGTGCCAGCAGCTTAAGGGGAAATCAGCCCCAGCATTTT
D: .
size: .
J: TRBJ1-5
V: TRBV7-3

CDR3: CASSRDRANTGELFF
DNA: TGTGCCAGCAGCCGGGACAGGGCAAACACCGGGGAGCTGTTTTTT
D: TRBD1
size: .
J: TRBJ2-2
V: TRBV7-6

CDR3: CASSPTAWKETQYF
DNA: TGTGCCAGCAGCCCCACAGCGTGGAAAGAGACCCAGTACTTC
D: .
size: once
J: TRBJ2-5
V: TRBV9

CDR3: CASSRGQPAYEQYF
DNA: TGTGCCAGCAGTAGGGGACAGCCCGCCTACGAGCAGTACTTC
D: TRBD1
size: once
J: TRBJ2-7
V: TRBV6-5

CDR3: CASSWSRANEQFF
DNA: TGTGCCAGCAGCTGGAGTAGGGCTAATGAGCAGTTCTTC
D: .
size: .
J: TRBJ2-1
V: TRBV7-2

CDR3: CASSLAGSSTDTQYF
DNA: TGTGCCAGCAGCTTAGCGGGCTCCTCCACAGATACGCAGTATTTT
D: .
size: few
J: TRBJ2-3
V: TRBV7-9

CDR3: CASSPPGQGVTGANVLTF
DNA: TGTGCCAGCAGTCCCCCGGGACAGGGCGTAACTGGGGCCAACGTCCTGACTTTC
D: TRBD1
size: .
J: TRBJ2-6
V: TRBV28

CDR3: CASSHGQGGYEQYF
DNA: TGCGCCAGCAGCCACGGACAGGGAGGTTACGAGCAGTACTTC
D: TRBD1
size: .
J: TRBJ2-7
V: TRBV4-3

CDR3: CASSFRREGLSNEQFF
DNA: TGCGCCAGCAGCTTCAGGCGGGAGGGCCTCAGCAATGAGCAGTTCTTC
D: TRBD2
size: .
J: TRBJ2-1
V: TRBV5-1

CDR3: CASIDREGKPEAFF
DNA: TGTGCCAGTATCGACAGGGAGGGAAAACCTGAAGCTTTCTTT
D: TRBD1
size: .
J: TRBJ1-1
V: TRBV19

CDR3: CASSLKSLQETQYF
DNA: TGTGCCAGCAGCTTGAAATCGTTGCAAGAGACCCAGTACTTC
D: .
size: .
J: TRBJ2-5
V: TRBV5-4

CDR3: CASSLRQGGYNEQFF
DNA: TGTGCCAGCAGTCTAAGACAGGGTGGCTACAATGAGCAGTTCTTC
D: TRBD1
size: .
J: TRBJ2-1
V: TRBV27

CDR3: CAISEPAGMGAKNIQYF
DNA: TGTGCCATCAGTGAGCCCGCTGGGATGGGGGCCAAAAACATTCAGTACTTC
D: .
size: .
J: TRBJ2-4
V: TRBV10-3

CDR3: CATLERGISGANVLTF
DNA: TGTGCCACCCTCGAGCGGGGGATCTCTGGGGCCAACGTCCTGACTTTC
D: TRBD2
size: .
J: TRBJ2-6
V: TRBV10-3

CDR3: CASSNLRTSGQETQYF
DNA: TGTGCCAGTAGTAATTTAAGGACTAGCGGACAAGAGACCCAGTACTTC
D: TRBD2
size: .
J: TRBJ2-5
V: TRBV19

CDR3: CASSIAQGTGNTIYF
DNA: TGTGCCAGCAGTATCGCTCAGGGGACTGGAAACACCATATATTTT
D: .
size: .
J: TRBJ1-3
V: TRBV28

CDR3: CASSEISGGGQTQYF
DNA: TGTGCCAGCAGTGAAATATCAGGGGGCGGACAGACCCAGTACTTC
D: TRBD1
size: .
J: TRBJ2-5
V: TRBV2

CDR3: CASRNGGSSYEQYF
DNA: TGTGCCAGCAGGAACGGGGGTTCCTCCTACGAGCAGTACTTC
D: .
size: .
J: TRBJ2-7
V: TRBV6-5

CDR3: CASSQETVAKNIQYF
DNA: TGCGCCAGCAGCCAAGAGACAGTAGCCAAAAACATTCAGTACTTC
D: .
size: .
J: TRBJ2-4
V: TRBV4-1

CDR3: CASAPDTGNSPLHF
DNA: TGTGCCAGCGCCCCCGACACAGGGAATTCACCCCTCCACTTT
D: .
size: .
J: TRBJ1-6
V: TRBV27

CDR3: CASSPRTGSRFNYGYTF
DNA: TGTGCCAGCAGCCCGCGGACAGGGTCCAGATTTAACTATGGCTACACCTTC
D: TRBD1
size: once
J: TRBJ1-2
V: TRBV11-2

CDR3: CASSLVSGAGPGEQYF
DNA: TGTGCCAGCAGCTTAGTTAGCGGGGCCGGACCGGGGGAGCAGTACTTC
D: TRBD2
size: .
J: TRBJ2-7
V: TRBV7-8

CDR3: CASSFAGGYNEQFF
DNA: TGTGCCAGCAGCTTCGCGGGGGGTTACAATGAGCAGTTCTTC
D: TRBD2
size: .
J: TRBJ2-1
V: TRBV7-2

CDR3: CASSQGRAAGNEQFF
DNA: TGCGCCAGCAGCCAAGGTAGGGCAGCAGGCAATGAGCAGTTCTTC
D: .
size: .
J: TRBJ2-1
V: TRBV4-3

CDR3: CASSRGGDYEQYF
DNA: TGTGCCAGTAGTAGAGGGGGGGATTACGAGCAGTACTTC
D: .
size: few
J: TRBJ2-7
V: TRBV19

CDR3: CASRTTRGGGDGYTF
DNA: TGTGCCAGCAGGACGACTCGTGGGGGTGGGGATGGCTACACCTTC
D: .
size: .
J: TRBJ1-2
V: TRBV6-1

CDR3: CASSQPGTRTNEKLFF
DNA: TGCGCCAGCAGCCAACCCGGGACACGCACTAATGAAAAACTGTTTTTT
D: .
size: .
J: TRBJ1-4
V: TRBV4-1

CDR3: CASSYSAGERIQYF
DNA: TGTGCCAGCAGTTACTCAGCCGGGGAGAGGATTCAGTACTTC
D: .
size: once
J: TRBJ2-4
V: TRBV6-5

CDR3: CASSILADPSYEQYF
DNA: TGCGCCAGCAGCATACTAGCGGATCCTTCCTACGAGCAGTACTTC
D: TRBD2
size: .
J: TRBJ2-7
V: TRBV5-1

CDR3: CASSLETGGSGANVLTF
DNA: TGTGCCAGCAGCTTAGAGACAGGGGGCTCTGGGGCCAACGTCCTGACTTTC
D: TRBD1
size: .
J: TRBJ2-6
V: TRBV13

CDR3: CASSLAGTGRPSSGNTIYF
DNA: TGCGCCAGCAGCTTGGCGGGCACAGGGCGGCCGAGCTCTGGAAACACCATATATTTT
D: .
size: .
J: TRBJ1-3
V: TRBV5-1

CDR3: CASSLLPGKEKLFF
DNA: TGTGCCAGCAGCTTATTACCGGGGAAGGAAAAACTGTTTTTT
D: .
size: .
J: TRBJ1-4
V: TRBV7-6

CDR3: CASEEGGRGYNEQFF
DNA: TGTGCCAGTGAGGAGGGGGGACGGGGTTACAATGAGCAGTTCTTC
D: .
size: .
J: TRBJ2-1
V: TRBV6-1

CDR3: CASSLSGIYSTDTQYF
DNA: TGCGCCAGCAGCTTGAGTGGGATCTACAGCACAGATACGCAGTATTTT
D: .
size: .
J: TRBJ2-3
V: TRBV5-1

CDR3: CAISDLSRGHYEQYF
DNA: TGTGCCATCAGTGATTTGTCCAGAGGGCACTACGAGCAGTACTTC
D: .
size: .
J: TRBJ2-7
V: TRBV10-3

CDR3: CASSYTSVEQYF
DNA: TGTGCCAGCAGTTATACTAGCGTCGAGCAGTACTTC
D: TRBD2
size: .
J: TRBJ2-7
V: TRBV6-6

CDR3: CASSVWSGTSDYNEQFF
DNA: TGTGCCAGCAGCGTCTGGTCCGGGACTAGCGATTACAATGAGCAGTTCTTC
D: TRBD2
size: .
J: TRBJ2-1
V: TRBV9

CDR3: CASSFSQGTDTQYF
DNA: TGTGCCAGCAGCTTTTCGCAGGGCACAGATACGCAGTATTTT
D: .
size: .
J: TRBJ2-3
V: TRBV5-6